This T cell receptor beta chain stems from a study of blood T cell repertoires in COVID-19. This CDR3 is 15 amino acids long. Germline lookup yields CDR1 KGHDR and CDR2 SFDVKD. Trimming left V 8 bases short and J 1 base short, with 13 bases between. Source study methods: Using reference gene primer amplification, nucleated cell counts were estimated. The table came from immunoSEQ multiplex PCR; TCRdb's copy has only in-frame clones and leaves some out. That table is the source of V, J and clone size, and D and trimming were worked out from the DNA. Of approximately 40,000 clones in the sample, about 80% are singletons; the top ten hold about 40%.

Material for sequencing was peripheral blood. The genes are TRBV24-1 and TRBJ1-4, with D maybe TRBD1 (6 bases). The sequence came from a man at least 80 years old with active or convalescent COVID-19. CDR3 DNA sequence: TGTGCCACCATCAATGGGACACTAACTAATGAAAAACTGTTTTTT. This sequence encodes CATINGTLTNEKLFF.